The 22 T cell receptor beta chains below come from one sample, sequenced in a study of cytomegalovirus exposure and HLA in healthy donors. The PCR ran on 60 Vbeta and 13 Jbeta primers. Assay used: immunoSEQ multiplex PCR; TCRdb lists only in-frame clones, some missing. The sample shows some 88,000 clones, 55% to 75% of them seen only once. The sample was PBMCs. The receptors derive from a woman younger than 30 in good health and CMV-seropositive.

The V call is TRBV6-5, the J call TRBJ2-2, with D possibly being TRBD2 (6 bases). Germline CDR1 MNHEY, CDR2 SVGAGI. Trimming took off 0 bases at V and 7 bases at J, with 6 bases between the two ends. CDR3 length equals 13 residues. CDR3 nucleotide sequence: TGTGCCAGCAGTTACTCCGGGGGCGGGGAGCTGTTTTTT. Translation: CASSYSGGGELFF.

There are a few counts of this clone. The chain uses TRBV29-1 and TRBJ2-7; TRBD1 agrees at 8 bases. From germline, CDR1 is SQVTM and CDR2 ANQGSEA. This CDR3 is built from 13 residues. The V segment lost 2 bases and the J segment 3 bases; nucleotides outside the gene matches: 3. The chain's CDR3 is CSVETGGIYEQYF. The CDR3 DNA sequence: TGCAGCGTTGAAACAGGGGGTATCTACGAGCAGTACTTC.

This sequence joins TRBV19 and TRBJ2-2, with 10 bases aligning to TRBD2. This CDR3 is built from 16 residues. The V gene's germline CDR1 is LNHDA and CDR2 SQIVND (reference sequence). The V segment lost 1 base and the J segment 5 bases; nucleotides outside the gene matches: 4. In DNA, the CDR3 is TGTGCCAGTAGTATAGGGGTACTAGCGGGAACCGGGGAGCTGTTTTTT. Protein: CASSIGVLAGTGELFF.

The chain couples TRBV7-2 to TRBJ2-7, with 7 bases identical to TRBD2. Unmatched junction bases numbered 9, after V lost 5 bases and J lost 2 bases. In germline, CDR1 is SGHTA, CDR2 FQGNSA. The CDR3 runs 15 residues. CDR3 nucleotides: TGTGCCAGCAGCCTTGCCGGGAGGTGGGCCTACGAGCAGTACTTC. Translating it yields CASSLAGRWAYEQYF. Full variable domain (outside the CDR3, taken from reference TRBV7-2 and TRBJ2-7): GAGVSQSPSNKVTEKGKDVELRCDPISGHTALYWYRQSLGQGLEFLIYFQGNSAPDKSGLPSDRFSAERTGGSVSTLTIQRTQQEDSAVYLCASSLAGRWAYEQYFGPGTRLTVT.

This chain uses TRBV12-5 with TRBJ2-1, with 10 bases matching TRBD2. This CDR3 has 16 amino acids. Germline trimming cut 0 bases from V and 6 bases from J; bases unmatched to any gene: 5. Germline values: CDR1 LGHNT, CDR2 FRNRAP. CDR3 coding DNA: TGTGCTAGTGGTTTGGTACGAAGCGGGGGGGGCAATGAGCAGTTCTTC. It codes for CASGLVRSGGGNEQFF.

This chain links TRBV15 with TRBJ2-5; 10 bases agree with TRBD2. The CDR3 is made up of 14 amino acids. CDR1 LNHNV and CDR2 YYDKDF come from the germline V gene (reference sequence). V shed 2 bases and J 5 bases; nucleotides not matched to a gene: 2. The DNA of the CDR3 is TGTGCCACCAGCAGACCGGGACTAGCGGAGACCCAGTACTTC. Its protein is CATSRPGLAETQYF.

This clone was counted only a few times. This chain links TRBV5-1 with TRBJ2-7; TRBD1 matches at 9 bases. CDR1 and CDR2 (germline): SGHRS, YFSETQ. The V gene end was trimmed by 4 bases and the J gene end by 4 bases; junction bases not matched to a gene: 6. The length of the CDR3 is 14 residues. The CDR3 loop reads CASSTGTGLYEQYF. The CDR3 coding sequence is TGCGCCAGCAGCACCGGGACAGGGCTGTACGAGCAGTACTTC. The full variable domain, its missing parts supplied by reference TRBV5-1 and TRBJ2-7, is KAGVTQTPRYLIKTRGQQVTLSCSPISGHRSVSWYQQTPGQGLQFLFEYFSETQRNKGNFPGRFSGRQFSNSRSEMNVSTLELGDSALYLCASSTGTGLYEQYFGPGTRLTVT.

This clone was detected only once. At the DNA level, this CDR3 is encoded by other sequences in the same sample as well. This chain connects TRBV28 to TRBJ1-2; possible D gene TRBD1, 6 bases. This CDR3 is built from 13 residues. The germline CDR1 and CDR2 sequences are MDHEN and SYDVKM. V was shortened by 7 bases and J by 8 bases, with 17 bases between the two germline ends. CDR3 loop: CASIPQGSYGYTF. The DNA of the CDR3 is TGTGCCAGCATCCCACAGGGCAGCTACGGCTACACCTTC.

J is TRBJ2-5 and V is TRBV5-5; no reliable D call. Germline values: CDR1 SGHKS, CDR2 YYEKEE (reference sequence). The V gene lost 4 bases and the J gene lost 1 base, with 8 bases spanning the gap. The length of the CDR3 is 13 residues. The CDR3 region is CASSRDGQETQYF. CDR3 nucleotide sequence: TGTGCCAGCAGCCGAGATGGCCAAGAGACCCAGTACTTC. Full variable domain (rest looked up from reference TRBV5-5 and TRBJ2-5): DAGVTQSPTHLIKTRGQQVTLRCSPISGHKSVSWYQQVLGQGPQFIFQYYEKEERGRGNFPDRFSARQFPNYSSELNVNALLLGDSALYLCASSRDGQETQYFGPGTRLLVL.

This clone occurred a few times. The V call is TRBV10-2, the J call TRBJ1-2; 8 bases match TRBD1. J lost 6 bases, V lost 3 bases, and 18 bases had no gene match. CDR1 is WSHSY, CDR2 SAAADI, per germline. The CDR3 contains 18 residues. CDR3 residues: CASSDSKRGPGTGHGYTF. The CDR3 DNA sequence: TGCGCCAGCAGTGATTCTAAGCGGGGACCCGGGACAGGACATGGCTACACCTTC.

The chain carries TRBV4-2 and TRBJ1-1; D is undetermined. The V end was cut by 2 bases, the J end by 1 base, with 5 bases between. There are 13 residues in the CDR3. The germline CDR1 and CDR2 sequences are LGHNA and YNFKEQ. CDR3 in amino acids: CASSQSQNTEAFF. The CDR3 DNA is TGTGCCAGCAGCCAAAGCCAGAACACTGAAGCTTTCTTT.

The chain employs TRBV27 and TRBJ1-4, with D tentatively TRBD1 (5 bases). V shed 3 bases and J shed 8 bases, with 13 bases lying between them. There are 14 residues in the CDR3. The germline V gene has CDR1 MNHEY and CDR2 SMNVEV (reference sequence). The CDR3 sequence: CASSFNGGREKLFF. CDR3 in DNA: TGTGCCAGCAGTTTCAACGGGGGGAGGGAAAAACTGTTTTTT.

The chain combines TRBV5-1 with TRBJ1-2; TRBD1 aligns across 12 bases. The CDR3 totals 16 residues. Per the germline V gene, CDR1 is SGHRS and CDR2 is YFSETQ. The V gene end was trimmed by 2 bases and the J gene end by 6 bases; junction bases not matched to a gene: 8. The CDR3 spells CASSLNPGQGADGYTF. CDR3 sequence (DNA): TGCGCCAGCAGCTTAAATCCGGGACAGGGGGCGGATGGCTACACCTTC. Full variable domain (rest looked up from reference TRBV5-1 and TRBJ1-2): KAGVTQTPRYLIKTRGQQVTLSCSPISGHRSVSWYQQTPGQGLQFLFEYFSETQRNKGNFPGRFSGRQFSNSRSEMNVSTLELGDSALYLCASSLNPGQGADGYTFGSGTRLTVV.

The rearrangement joins TRBV4-1 to TRBJ1-1; possibly TRBD1 for D (6 bases). Germline V CDR1 and CDR2: MGHRA, YSYEKL. V lost 3 bases to trimming and J lost 2 bases, with 16 bases between them. This CDR3 spans 16 amino acids. CDR3 sequence reads: CASSHSTGGPNTEAFF. The CDR3 DNA reads TGCGCCAGCAGCCATTCGACAGGCGGACCCAACACTGAAGCTTTCTTT.

A word on this clone: One junction end disagrees with the germline gene, perhaps due to a read error. CDR3 DNA sequence: TGTGCTAGCAGCTTAAGTGGAGCCCACGAGCAGTACTTC. It codes for CASSLSGAHEQYF. The gene calls are TRBV7-7 and TRBJ2-7; D gene uncertain. CDR1 and CDR2 (germline): SSHAT, FNYEAQ (reference sequence). The CDR3 contains 13 residues. The full variable domain, completed using reference TRBV7-7 and TRBJ2-7, is GAGVSQSPRYKVTKRGQDVTLRCDPISSHATLYWYQQALGQGPEFLTYFNYEAQPDKSGLPSDRFSAERPEGSISTLTIQRTEQRDSAMYRCASSLSGAHEQYFGPGTRLTVT.

The chain links TRBV7-8 to TRBJ2-1; 7 bases match TRBD2. The CDR3 totals 15 residues. Trimming at V came to 4 bases and at J to 7 bases, leaving 10 bases not matched to a gene. Germline V CDR1 and CDR2: SGHVS, FQNEAQ. CDR3 DNA sequence: TGTGCCAGCAGCTCCCTCAGAGGGGAGGGGAATGAGCAGTTCTTC. This sequence encodes CASSSLRGEGNEQFF.

The chain employs TRBV27 and TRBJ2-5, with 9 bases that match TRBD1. This CDR3 has 15 amino acids. V gave up 4 bases and J gave up 5 bases; unmatched junction bases: 8. CDR1 and CDR2 (germline): MNHEY, SMNVEV (reference sequence). CDR3 coding DNA: TGTGCCAGCAGTTGGGACAGGGCGACCAGGGAGACCCAGTACTTC. Residues: CASSWDRATRETQYF.

The J gene is TRBJ1-4, the V gene TRBV7-9; 7 bases agree with TRBD1. The CDR3 sequence is 15 residues long. Germline CDR1 SEHNR, CDR2 FQNEAQ (reference sequence). J was trimmed by 4 bases and V by 5 bases; bases with no gene match: 7. CDR3 amino acids: CASSTRGQSNEKLFF. DNA for the CDR3: TGTGCCAGCAGCACGAGGGGGCAGAGTAATGAAAAACTGTTTTTT.

V is TRBV6-4 and J is TRBJ2-1; 7 bases are a match to TRBD2. The J segment lost 3 bases and the V segment lost 6 bases, leaving 8 bases of the junction unmatched. The germline gives CDR1 MRHNA, CDR2 SNTAGT. The CDR3 is made up of 15 amino acids. CDR3 residues: CASSKQAGDYNEQFF. CDR3 in DNA: TGTGCCAGCAGCAAACAGGCGGGAGACTACAATGAGCAGTTCTTC.

This chain connects TRBV23-1 to TRBJ2-2, with 7 bases aligning to TRBD2. TRBV23-1 has ORF status, its function being uncertain. The CDR3 has 13 amino acids. CDR3 in amino acids: CEVCGGSTGELFF. The CDR3 DNA is TGCGAAGTGTGCGGGGGAAGCACCGGGGAGCTGTTTTTT.

The gene calls are TRBV27 and TRBJ2-7; TRBD2 matches at 8 bases. The junction had 6 bases not matched to a gene; V was cut back by 7 bases and J by 4 bases. Germline loops: CDR1 MNHEY, CDR2 SMNVEV (reference sequence). CDR3 length: 13 amino acids. Written as DNA, the CDR3 is TGTGCCAGCATGGGGCTAGCGGGTTACGAGCAGTACTTC. Translation gives CASMGLAGYEQYF.

The V gene is TRBV27, the J gene TRBJ2-3; possibly TRBD1 for D (5 bases). Germline V lookup: CDR1 MNHEY, CDR2 SMNVEV (reference sequence). CDR3 length equals 17 residues. Trimming removed 0 bases at V and 0 bases at J, with 13 bases between. DNA for the CDR3: TGTGCCAGCAGTTTATCGCTACCAGGGTCTAGCACAGATACGCAGTATTTT. This encodes CASSLSLPGSSTDTQYF.